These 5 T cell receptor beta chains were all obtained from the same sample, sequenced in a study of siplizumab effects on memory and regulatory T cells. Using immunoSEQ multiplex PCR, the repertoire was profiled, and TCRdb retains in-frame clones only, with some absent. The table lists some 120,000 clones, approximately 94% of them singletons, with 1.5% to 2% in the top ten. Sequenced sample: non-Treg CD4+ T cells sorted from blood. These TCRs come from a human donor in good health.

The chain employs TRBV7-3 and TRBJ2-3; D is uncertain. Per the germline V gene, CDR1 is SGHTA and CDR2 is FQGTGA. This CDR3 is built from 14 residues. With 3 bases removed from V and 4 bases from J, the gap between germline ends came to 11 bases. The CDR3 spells CASSFGEKADTQYF. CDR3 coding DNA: TGTGCCAGCAGCTTCGGCGAGAAGGCAGATACGCAGTATTTT.

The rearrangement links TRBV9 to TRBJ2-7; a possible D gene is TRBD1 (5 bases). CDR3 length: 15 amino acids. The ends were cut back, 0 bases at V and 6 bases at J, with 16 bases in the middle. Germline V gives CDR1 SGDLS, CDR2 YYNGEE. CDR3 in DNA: TGTGCCAGCAGCGTAGGTGGGGCCTCCTTCTCCGAGCAGTACTTC. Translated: CASSVGGASFSEQYF.

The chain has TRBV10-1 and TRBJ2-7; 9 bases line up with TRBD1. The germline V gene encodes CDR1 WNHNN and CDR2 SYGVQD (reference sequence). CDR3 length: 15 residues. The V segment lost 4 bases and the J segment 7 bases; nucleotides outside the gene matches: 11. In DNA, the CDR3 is TGCGCCAGCAGTGCGGGACAGGGAATGAGTTGGGAGCAGTACTTC. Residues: CASSAGQGMSWEQYF.

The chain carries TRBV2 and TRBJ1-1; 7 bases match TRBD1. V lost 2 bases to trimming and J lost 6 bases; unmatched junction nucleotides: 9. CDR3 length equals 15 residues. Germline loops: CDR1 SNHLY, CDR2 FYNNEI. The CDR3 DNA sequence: TGTGCCAGCAGTGAAAGACGAGAACAGGGGCCTGAAGCTTTCTTT. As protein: CASSERREQGPEAFF.

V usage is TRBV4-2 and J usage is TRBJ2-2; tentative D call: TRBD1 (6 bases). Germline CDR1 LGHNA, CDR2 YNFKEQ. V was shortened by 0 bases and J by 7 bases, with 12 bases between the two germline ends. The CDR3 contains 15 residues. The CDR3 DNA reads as TGTGCCAGCAGCCAAGATGGGACAATAAGCGGGGAGCTGTTTTTT. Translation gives CASSQDGTISGELFF.